This entry concerns a single TCR beta chain. Sequenced by immunoSEQ multiplex PCR; TCRdb stores in-frame clones only, minus some. The top ten hold 6.8% of the sample, which has roughly 220,000 clones, 84% seen once. These data come from a study of blood T cell repertoires in COVID-19. The wider study: Specimens from acute and convalescent COVID-19 originated in the United States, Italy and Spain.

The CDR3 is 13 amino acids. Germline CDR1 and CDR2: SGHAT and FQNNGV. Germline trimming cut 5 bases from V and 5 bases from J; bases unmatched to any gene: 3. Living in 24 US areas, the participants were between about 18 and 95 years of age. Two consecutive negative NP/OP PCR tests, clearance, or resolved symptoms defined Cohort 3 recovery. The receptor comes from a woman aged 40 to 50 who had recovered from COVID-19. This chain uses TRBV11-2 with TRBJ1-1; the match to TRBD1 covers 9 bases. Sequenced sample: PBMCs or T cells enriched from blood (not recorded which). The CDR3 protein is CASSLTGGTEAFF. As DNA, the CDR3 is TGTGCCAGCAGCCTGACAGGGGGGACTGAAGCTTTCTTT.